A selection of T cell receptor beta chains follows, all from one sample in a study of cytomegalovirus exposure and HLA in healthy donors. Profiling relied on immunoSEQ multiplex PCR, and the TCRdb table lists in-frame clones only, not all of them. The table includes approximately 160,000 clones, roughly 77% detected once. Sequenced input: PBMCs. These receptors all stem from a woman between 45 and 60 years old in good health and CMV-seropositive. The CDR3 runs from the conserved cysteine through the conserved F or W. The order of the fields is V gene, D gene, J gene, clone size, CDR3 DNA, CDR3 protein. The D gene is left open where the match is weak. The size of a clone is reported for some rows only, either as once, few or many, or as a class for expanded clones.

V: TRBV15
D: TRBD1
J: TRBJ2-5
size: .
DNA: TGTGCCACCTCCAACATCAAGACAGGGCAAGAGACCCAGTACTTC
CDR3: CATSNIKTGQETQYF

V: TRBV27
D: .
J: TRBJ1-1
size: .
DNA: TGTGCCAGCAGTTCATCGATGAGACAAGCTGAAGCTTTCTTT
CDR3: CASSSSMRQAEAFF

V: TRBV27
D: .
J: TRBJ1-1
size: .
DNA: TGTGCCAGCAGTTCACAGGGTTGGACTGAAGCTTTCTTT
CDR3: CASSSQGWTEAFF

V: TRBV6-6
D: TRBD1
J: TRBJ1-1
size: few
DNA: TGTGCCAGCAGTTACCACGGACAGGGGACTGAAGCTTTCTTT
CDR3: CASSYHGQGTEAFF

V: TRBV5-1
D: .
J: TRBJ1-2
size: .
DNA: TGCGCCAGCAGCTTGGTTGCAGGTTCGAACTATGGCTACACCTTC
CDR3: CASSLVAGSNYGYTF

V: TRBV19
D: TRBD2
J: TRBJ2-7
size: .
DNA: TGTGCCAGTAGCGTCACCTTCGCGGGGGACGATTCCTACGAGCAGTACTTC
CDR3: CASSVTFAGDDSYEQYF

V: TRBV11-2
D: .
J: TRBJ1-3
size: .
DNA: TGTGCCAGCAGCTCCCCCCACAGGGCTAAGGGAAACACCATATATTTT
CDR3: CASSSPHRAKGNTIYF

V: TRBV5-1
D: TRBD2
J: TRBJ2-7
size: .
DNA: TGCGCCAGCAGCGGAAATAGCGGGAGCGTCGGATACGAGCAGTACTTC
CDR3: CASSGNSGSVGYEQYF

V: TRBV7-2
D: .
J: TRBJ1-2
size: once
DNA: TGTGCCAGCAGCTTAGCTCCGCGGGGGGCGGGAAACTATGGCTACACCTTC
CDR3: CASSLAPRGAGNYGYTF

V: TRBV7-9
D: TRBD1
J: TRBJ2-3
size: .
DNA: TGTTCCAGCGATCCTACAGCAGGGGGTAGCACAGATACGCAGTATTTT
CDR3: CSSDPTAGGSTDTQYF

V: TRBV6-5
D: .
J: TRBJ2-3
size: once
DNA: TGTGCCAGCAGTTACTACGGGGTGAGCACAGATACGCAGTATTTT
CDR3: CASSYYGVSTDTQYF

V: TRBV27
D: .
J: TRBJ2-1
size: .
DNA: TGTGCCAGCAGTCCCCCTCAGAGGCCGCGAACGTTCAATGAGCAGTTCTTC
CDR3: CASSPPQRPRTFNEQFF

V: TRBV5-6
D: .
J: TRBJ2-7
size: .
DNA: TGTGCCAGCAGCTTCGGGACAAAAGAGTACTTC
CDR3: CASSFGTKEYF

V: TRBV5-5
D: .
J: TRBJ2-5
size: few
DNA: TGTGCCAGCAGCTGGGACTCGGGGAGAGGGACGGAGACCCAGTACTTC
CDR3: CASSWDSGRGTETQYF

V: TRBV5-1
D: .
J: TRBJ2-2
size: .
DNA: TGCGCCAGCAGCTTGGTACACGTGAACACCGGGGAGCTGTTTTTT
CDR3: CASSLVHVNTGELFF

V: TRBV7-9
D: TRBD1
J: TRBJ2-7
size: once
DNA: TGTGCCAGCAGCTTAGTGGGGCAGGGGGCGGACCACGAGCAGTACTTC
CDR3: CASSLVGQGADHEQYF

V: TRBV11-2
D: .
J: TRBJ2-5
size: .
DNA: TGTGCCAGCTTGAAGGCTAGTCGGAAGGCAGAGACCCAGTACTTC
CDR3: CASLKASRKAETQYF

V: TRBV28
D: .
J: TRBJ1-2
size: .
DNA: TGTGCCAGCCAACTCAAGAACTATGGCTACACCTTC
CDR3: CASQLKNYGYTF

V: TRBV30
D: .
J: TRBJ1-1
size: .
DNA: TGTGCCTGGAGTGTATATTCCAGGGGTCCTGAAGCTTTCTTT
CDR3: CAWSVYSRGPEAFF

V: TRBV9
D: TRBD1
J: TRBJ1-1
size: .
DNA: TGTGCCAGCAGCGTAGGGGTTTGGGACAGGGAGGCTGAAGCTTTCTTT
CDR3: CASSVGVWDREAEAFF

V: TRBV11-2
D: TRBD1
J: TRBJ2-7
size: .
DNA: TGTGCCAGCAGGTTGGCCTACAGGGGGCTAATACACGAGCAGTACTTC
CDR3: CASRLAYRGLIHEQYF

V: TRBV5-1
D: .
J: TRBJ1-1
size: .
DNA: TGCGCCAGCAGCTTGGTCGGGGGGCCACGGAACACTGAAGCTTTCTTT
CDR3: CASSLVGGPRNTEAFF

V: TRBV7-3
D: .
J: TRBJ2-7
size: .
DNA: TGTGCCAGCAGCTTATTTAGCGGCAAGGGTGAGCAGTACTTC
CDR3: CASSLFSGKGEQYF

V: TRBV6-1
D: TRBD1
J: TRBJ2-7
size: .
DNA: TGTGCCAGCAGTGAAATGGGACAGGCCTTGAGAGAGCAGTACTTC
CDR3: CASSEMGQALREQYF

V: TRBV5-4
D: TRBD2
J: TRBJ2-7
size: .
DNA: TGTGCCAGCAGCTTGGTTAGGGAGGGAGGGGACGAGCAGTACTTC
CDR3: CASSLVREGGDEQYF

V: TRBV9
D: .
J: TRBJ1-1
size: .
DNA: TGTGCCAGCAGCGCGGGACAAGCCCAAAGGGAAGCTTTCTTT
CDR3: CASSAGQAQREAFF

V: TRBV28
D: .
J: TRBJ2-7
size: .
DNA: TGTGCCAGCAGTTCGGGGGGCCCCTACGAGCAGTACTTC
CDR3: CASSSGGPYEQYF

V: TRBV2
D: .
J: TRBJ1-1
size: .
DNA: TGTGCCAGCAGGAGCCTCAGGGAAGCTTTCTTT
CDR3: CASRSLREAFF

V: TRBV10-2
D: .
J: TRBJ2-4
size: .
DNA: TGCTCCGTACTAGCCAAAAACATTCAGTACTTC
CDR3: CSVLAKNIQYF

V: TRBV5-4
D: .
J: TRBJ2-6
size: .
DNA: TGTGCCAGCAGCTTGGGATTAACGCGGTCTGGGGCCAACGTCCTGACTTTC
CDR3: CASSLGLTRSGANVLTF

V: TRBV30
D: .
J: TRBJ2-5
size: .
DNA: TGTGCCTGGAGGGTCCGCGGCGGAGGGGACCTGGGGACCCAGTACTTC
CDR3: CAWRVRGGGDLGTQYF

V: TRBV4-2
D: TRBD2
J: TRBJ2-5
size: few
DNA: TGTGCCAGCAGCCAGGGGGGGGTGGGTGGAGAGACCCAGTACTTC
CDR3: CASSQGGVGGETQYF

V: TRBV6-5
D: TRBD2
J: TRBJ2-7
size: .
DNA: TGTGCCAGCAGTTACGGGCGGGGGGCCTACGAGCAGTACTTC
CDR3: CASSYGRGAYEQYF

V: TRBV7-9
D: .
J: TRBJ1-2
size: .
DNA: TGTGCCAGCAGCTTAGTGTCGACAGTTGGGGGCTACACCTTC
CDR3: CASSLVSTVGGYTF

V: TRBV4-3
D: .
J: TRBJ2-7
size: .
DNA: TGCGCCAGCAGCCAAGAATTGGGTAGCCTAGCGAGTGCCTACGAGCAGTACTTC
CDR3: CASSQELGSLASAYEQYF

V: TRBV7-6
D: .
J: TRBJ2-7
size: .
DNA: TGTGCCAGCAGCAGCCGGGACACTGTCTACGAGCAGTACTTC
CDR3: CASSSRDTVYEQYF

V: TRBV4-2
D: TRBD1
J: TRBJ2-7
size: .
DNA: TGTGCCAGCAGCCGGGGACAGGGGATCTACGAGCAGTACTTC
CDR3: CASSRGQGIYEQYF

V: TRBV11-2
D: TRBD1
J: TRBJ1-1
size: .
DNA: TGTGCCAGCAGCTCATTAGGACAGGGTAACCGCGGAGCTTTCTTT
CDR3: CASSSLGQGNRGAFF

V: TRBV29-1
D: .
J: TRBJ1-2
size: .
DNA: TGCAGCGTTGATCCAGGGAACTATGGCTACACCTTC
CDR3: CSVDPGNYGYTF

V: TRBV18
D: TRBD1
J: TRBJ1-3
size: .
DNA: TGTGCCAGCTCACCACGGACAGGAGACGTAACTGCTAGCTCTGGAAACACCATATATTTT
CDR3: CASSPRTGDVTASSGNTIYF

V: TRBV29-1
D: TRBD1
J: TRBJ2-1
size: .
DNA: TGCAGCGTTTTAAGGACAGGACGTAATGAGCAGTTCTTC
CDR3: CSVLRTGRNEQFF

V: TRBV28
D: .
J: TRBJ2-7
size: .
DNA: TGTGCCAGCAGTTCCCCCCCAGGGGGGGAGCAGTACTTC
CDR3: CASSSPPGGEQYF

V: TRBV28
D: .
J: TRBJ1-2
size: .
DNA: TGTGCCAGCAGTTTGGGGGCAGGGTTTACCGATGGCTACACCTTC
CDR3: CASSLGAGFTDGYTF

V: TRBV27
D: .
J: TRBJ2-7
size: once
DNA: TGTGCCAGCAGACGGACTTACAGCTCCTACGAGCAGTACTTC
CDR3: CASRRTYSSYEQYF

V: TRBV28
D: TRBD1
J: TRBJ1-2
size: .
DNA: TGTGCCAGCAGAAAGGACAGGATGGGGTATGGCTACACCTTC
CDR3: CASRKDRMGYGYTF

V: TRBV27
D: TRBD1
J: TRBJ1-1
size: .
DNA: TGTGCCAGCAAGTCAAGGGGGCGGGGAAACACTGAAGCTTTCTTT
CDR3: CASKSRGRGNTEAFF